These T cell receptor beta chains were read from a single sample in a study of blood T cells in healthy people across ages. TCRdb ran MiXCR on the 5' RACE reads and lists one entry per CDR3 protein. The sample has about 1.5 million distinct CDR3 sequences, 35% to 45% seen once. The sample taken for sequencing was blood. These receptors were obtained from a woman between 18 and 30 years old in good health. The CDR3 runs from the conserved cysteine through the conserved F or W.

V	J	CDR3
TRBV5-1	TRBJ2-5	CASSFWGDGETQYF
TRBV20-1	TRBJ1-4	CSTRGTGEKLFF
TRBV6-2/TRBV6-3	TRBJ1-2	CASSYALRGEYTF
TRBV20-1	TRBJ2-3	CSALAGGGADTQYF
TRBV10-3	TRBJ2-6	CAIGDGYSGANVLTF
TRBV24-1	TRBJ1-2	CATSPEGSYGYTF
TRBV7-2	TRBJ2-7	CASSSGQGSPYEQYF
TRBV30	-	CAWRRNWDSYEQYF
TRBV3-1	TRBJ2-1	CASSQGVAGNYNEQFF
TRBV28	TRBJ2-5	CASSVTSGGGEQYF
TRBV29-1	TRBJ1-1	CSVEGQGLAEAFF
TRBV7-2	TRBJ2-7	CASSLWGSYEQYF
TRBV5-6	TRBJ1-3	CASSLGLQTDAIYF
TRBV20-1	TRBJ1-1	CSARGGNLGTEAFF
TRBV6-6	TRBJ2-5	CASFPVGSGSNEQYF
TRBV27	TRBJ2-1	CASRNSYNEQFF
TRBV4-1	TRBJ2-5	CASSQPTAHQETQYF
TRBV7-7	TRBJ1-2	CPKPRRDPYGYTF
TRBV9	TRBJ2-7	CASSPQEGTYNEQYF
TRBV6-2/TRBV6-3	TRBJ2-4	CASSYSPALNIQYF
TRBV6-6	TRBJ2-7	CASSYTAGYEQYF
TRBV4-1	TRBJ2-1	CASSQLGLLAELNEQFF
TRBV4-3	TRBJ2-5	CASSQYQAGETQYF
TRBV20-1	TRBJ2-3	CSARDASLTDTQYF
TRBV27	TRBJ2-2	CASSWWGGELFF
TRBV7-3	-	CASSLYARDEQYF
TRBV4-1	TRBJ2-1	CASSRTAFNEQFF
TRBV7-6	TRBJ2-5	CASSFDLSEGGEETQYF
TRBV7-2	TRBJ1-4	CASSKEQGAYEKLFF
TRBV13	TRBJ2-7	CASSFPGRDEQYF
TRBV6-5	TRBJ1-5	CASSEDRVGNQPQHF
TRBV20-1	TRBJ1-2	CSASEGALNYGYTF
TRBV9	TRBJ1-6	CASARSGGTPLHF
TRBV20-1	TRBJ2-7	CSARSSGRVSYEQYF
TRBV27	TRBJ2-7	CASRKAGTHSGEQYF
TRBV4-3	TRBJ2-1	CASSQEDRGGNEQFF
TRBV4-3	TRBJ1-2	CASSQSLGRIYGYTF
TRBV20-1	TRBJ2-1	CSASHVDEQFF
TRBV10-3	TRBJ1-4	CAISEGRGLYEKLFF
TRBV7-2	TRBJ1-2	CASSLLLYGYTF
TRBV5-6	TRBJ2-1	CASRMAGREEQFF
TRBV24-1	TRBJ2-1	CATGGVLYNEQFF
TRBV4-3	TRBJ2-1	CASSQTDRYNEQFF
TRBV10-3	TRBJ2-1	CAISDPSGNSYNEQFF
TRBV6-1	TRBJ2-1	CVSSESAGMDEQFF
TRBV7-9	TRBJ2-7	CASTQTGTAYEQYF
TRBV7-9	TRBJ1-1	CASRTGDTEAFF
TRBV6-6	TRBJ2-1	CASSYSDSSYEQFF
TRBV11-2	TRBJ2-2	CASSQQGADTGELFF
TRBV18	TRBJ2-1	CASSPSVPGQVYNEQFF
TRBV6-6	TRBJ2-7	CASTRQVNYEQYF
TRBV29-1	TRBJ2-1	CSVVSSGRRYEQFF